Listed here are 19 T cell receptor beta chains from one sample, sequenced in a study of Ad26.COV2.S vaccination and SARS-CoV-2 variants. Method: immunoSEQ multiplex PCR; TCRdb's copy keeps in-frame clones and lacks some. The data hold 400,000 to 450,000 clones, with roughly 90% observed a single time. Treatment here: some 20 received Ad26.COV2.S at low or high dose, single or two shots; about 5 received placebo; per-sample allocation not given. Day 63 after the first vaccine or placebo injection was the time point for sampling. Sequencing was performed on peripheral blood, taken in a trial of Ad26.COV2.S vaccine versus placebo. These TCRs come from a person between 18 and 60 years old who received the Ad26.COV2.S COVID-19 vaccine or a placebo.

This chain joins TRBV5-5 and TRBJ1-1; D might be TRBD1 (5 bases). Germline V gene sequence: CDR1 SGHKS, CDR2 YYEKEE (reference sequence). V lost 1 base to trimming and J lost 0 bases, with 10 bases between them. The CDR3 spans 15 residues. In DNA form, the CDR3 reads TGTGCCAGCAGCTTGCTTGGCAGGGTGAACACTGAAGCTTTCTTT. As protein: CASSLLGRVNTEAFF.

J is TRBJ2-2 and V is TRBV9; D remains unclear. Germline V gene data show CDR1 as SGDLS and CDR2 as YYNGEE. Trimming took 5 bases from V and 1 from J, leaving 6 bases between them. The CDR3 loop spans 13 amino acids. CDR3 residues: CASSRRNTGELFF. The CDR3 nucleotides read TGTGCCAGCAGTCGCAGGAACACCGGGGAGCTGTTTTTT.

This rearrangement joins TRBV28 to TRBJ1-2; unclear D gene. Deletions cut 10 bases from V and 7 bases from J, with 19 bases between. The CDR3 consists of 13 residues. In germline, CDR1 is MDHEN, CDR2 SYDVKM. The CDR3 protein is CAIMRPTSRGYTF. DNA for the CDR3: TGTGCCATCATGAGACCGACATCTCGTGGCTACACCTTC.

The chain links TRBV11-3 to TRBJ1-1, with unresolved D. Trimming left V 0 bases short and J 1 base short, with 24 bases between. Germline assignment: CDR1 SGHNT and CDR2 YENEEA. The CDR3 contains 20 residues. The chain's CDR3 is CASSLDLPIWAKMENTEAFF. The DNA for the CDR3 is TGTGCCAGCAGCTTAGACCTACCGATTTGGGCCAAGATGGAGAACACTGAAGCTTTCTTT.

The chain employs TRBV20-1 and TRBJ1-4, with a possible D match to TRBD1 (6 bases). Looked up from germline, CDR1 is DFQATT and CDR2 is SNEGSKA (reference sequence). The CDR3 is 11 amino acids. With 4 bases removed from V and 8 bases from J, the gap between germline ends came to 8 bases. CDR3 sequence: CSAKGTEKLFF. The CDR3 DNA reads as TGCAGTGCTAAGGGGACAGAAAAACTGTTTTTT.

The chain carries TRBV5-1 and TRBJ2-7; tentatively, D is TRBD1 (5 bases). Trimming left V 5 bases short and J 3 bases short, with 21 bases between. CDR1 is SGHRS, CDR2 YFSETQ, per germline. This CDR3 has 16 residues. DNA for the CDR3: TGCGCCAGCAGTCCGCTCAGGGCCTCCGTAGGCTACGAGCAGTACTTC. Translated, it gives CASSPLRASVGYEQYF.

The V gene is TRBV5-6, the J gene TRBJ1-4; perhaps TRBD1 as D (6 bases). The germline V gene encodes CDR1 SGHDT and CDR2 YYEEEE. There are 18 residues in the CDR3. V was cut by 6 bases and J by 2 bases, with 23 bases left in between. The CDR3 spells CASTVKGGGWSTNEKLFF. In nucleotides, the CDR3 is TGTGCCAGCACCGTAAAAGGGGGGGGCTGGTCTACTAATGAAAAACTGTTTTTT.

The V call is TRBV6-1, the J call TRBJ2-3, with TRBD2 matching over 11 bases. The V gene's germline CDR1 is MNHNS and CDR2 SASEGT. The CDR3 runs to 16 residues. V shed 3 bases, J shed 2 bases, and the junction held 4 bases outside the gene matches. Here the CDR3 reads CASSDRLAGFTDTQYF. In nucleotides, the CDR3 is TGTGCCAGCAGTGACCGACTAGCGGGGTTCACAGATACGCAGTATTTT.

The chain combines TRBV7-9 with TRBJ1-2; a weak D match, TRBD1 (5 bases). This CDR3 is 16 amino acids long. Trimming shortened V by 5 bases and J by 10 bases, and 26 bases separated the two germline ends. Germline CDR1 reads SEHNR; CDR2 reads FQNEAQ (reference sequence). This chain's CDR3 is CASSAAGTGPLWDYTF. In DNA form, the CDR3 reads TGTGCCAGCAGCGCTGCCGGGACGGGACCTCTTTGGGACTACACCTTC.

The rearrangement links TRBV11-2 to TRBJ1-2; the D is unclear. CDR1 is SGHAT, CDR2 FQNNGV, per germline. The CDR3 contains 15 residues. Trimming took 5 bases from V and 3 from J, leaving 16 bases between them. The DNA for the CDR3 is TGTGCCAGCAGCAACTTGAGAGGTGCAGACTATGGCTACACCTTC. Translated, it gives CASSNLRGADYGYTF.

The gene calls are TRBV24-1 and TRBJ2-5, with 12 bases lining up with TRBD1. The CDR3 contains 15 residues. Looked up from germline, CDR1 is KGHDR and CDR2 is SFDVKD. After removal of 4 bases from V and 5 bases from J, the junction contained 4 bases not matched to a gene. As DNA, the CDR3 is TGTGCCACCAGTGACCCCGGGACAGGGGGCGAGACCCAGTACTTC. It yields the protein CATSDPGTGGETQYF.

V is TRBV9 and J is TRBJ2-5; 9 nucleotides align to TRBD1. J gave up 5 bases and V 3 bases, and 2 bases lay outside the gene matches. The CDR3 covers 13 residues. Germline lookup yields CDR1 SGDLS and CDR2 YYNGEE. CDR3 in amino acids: CASSGTGVETQYF. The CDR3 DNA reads TGTGCCAGCAGCGGGACAGGGGTTGAGACCCAGTACTTC.

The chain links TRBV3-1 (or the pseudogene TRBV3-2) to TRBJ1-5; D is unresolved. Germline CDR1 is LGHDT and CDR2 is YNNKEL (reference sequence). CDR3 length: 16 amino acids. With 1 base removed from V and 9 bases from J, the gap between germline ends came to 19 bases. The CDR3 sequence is CASSQGRQNQGLPQHF. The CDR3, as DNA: TGTGCCAGCAGCCAAGGGAGACAAAACCAAGGTCTGCCCCAGCATTTT.

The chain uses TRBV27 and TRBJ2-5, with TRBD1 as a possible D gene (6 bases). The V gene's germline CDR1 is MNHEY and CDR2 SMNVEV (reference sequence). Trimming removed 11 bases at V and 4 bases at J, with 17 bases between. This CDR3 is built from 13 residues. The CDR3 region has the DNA TGTGCCGCCGGACCAGGGGCAGGAGAGACCCAGTACTTC. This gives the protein CAAGPGAGETQYF.

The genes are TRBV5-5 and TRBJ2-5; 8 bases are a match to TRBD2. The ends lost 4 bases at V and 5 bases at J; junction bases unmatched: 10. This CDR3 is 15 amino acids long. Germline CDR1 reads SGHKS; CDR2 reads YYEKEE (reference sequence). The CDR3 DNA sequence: TGTGCCAGCAGCGGAGGACTAGCAACGGGTGAGACCCAGTACTTC. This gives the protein CASSGGLATGETQYF.

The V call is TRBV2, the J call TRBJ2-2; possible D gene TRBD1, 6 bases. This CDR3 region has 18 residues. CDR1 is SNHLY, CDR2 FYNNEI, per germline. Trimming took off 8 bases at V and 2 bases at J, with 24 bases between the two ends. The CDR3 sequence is CASGGPWANGINTGELFF. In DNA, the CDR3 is TGTGCCAGCGGGGGCCCATGGGCAAACGGAATAAACACCGGGGAGCTGTTTTTT.

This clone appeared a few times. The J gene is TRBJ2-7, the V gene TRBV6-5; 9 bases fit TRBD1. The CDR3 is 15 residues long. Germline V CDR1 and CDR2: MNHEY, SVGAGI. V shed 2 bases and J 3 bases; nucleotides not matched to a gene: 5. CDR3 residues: CASSYLGQGFYEQYF. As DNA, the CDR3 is TGTGCCAGCAGTTACCTTGGACAGGGGTTCTACGAGCAGTACTTC.

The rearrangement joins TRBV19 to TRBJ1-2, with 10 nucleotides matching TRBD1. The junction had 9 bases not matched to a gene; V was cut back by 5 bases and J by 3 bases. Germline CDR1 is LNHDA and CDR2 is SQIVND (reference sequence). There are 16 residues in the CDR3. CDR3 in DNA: TGTGCCAGTAGTCGGCCGGGACAGGGGCGGGACTATGGCTACACCTTC. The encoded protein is CASSRPGQGRDYGYTF.

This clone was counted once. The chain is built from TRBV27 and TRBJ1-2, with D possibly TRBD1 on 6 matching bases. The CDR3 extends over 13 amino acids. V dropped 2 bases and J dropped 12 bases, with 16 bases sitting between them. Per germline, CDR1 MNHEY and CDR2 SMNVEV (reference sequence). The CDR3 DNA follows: TGTGCCAGCAGTTTACGGGGGGCCCCTGGGGACACCTTC. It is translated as CASSLRGAPGDTF.